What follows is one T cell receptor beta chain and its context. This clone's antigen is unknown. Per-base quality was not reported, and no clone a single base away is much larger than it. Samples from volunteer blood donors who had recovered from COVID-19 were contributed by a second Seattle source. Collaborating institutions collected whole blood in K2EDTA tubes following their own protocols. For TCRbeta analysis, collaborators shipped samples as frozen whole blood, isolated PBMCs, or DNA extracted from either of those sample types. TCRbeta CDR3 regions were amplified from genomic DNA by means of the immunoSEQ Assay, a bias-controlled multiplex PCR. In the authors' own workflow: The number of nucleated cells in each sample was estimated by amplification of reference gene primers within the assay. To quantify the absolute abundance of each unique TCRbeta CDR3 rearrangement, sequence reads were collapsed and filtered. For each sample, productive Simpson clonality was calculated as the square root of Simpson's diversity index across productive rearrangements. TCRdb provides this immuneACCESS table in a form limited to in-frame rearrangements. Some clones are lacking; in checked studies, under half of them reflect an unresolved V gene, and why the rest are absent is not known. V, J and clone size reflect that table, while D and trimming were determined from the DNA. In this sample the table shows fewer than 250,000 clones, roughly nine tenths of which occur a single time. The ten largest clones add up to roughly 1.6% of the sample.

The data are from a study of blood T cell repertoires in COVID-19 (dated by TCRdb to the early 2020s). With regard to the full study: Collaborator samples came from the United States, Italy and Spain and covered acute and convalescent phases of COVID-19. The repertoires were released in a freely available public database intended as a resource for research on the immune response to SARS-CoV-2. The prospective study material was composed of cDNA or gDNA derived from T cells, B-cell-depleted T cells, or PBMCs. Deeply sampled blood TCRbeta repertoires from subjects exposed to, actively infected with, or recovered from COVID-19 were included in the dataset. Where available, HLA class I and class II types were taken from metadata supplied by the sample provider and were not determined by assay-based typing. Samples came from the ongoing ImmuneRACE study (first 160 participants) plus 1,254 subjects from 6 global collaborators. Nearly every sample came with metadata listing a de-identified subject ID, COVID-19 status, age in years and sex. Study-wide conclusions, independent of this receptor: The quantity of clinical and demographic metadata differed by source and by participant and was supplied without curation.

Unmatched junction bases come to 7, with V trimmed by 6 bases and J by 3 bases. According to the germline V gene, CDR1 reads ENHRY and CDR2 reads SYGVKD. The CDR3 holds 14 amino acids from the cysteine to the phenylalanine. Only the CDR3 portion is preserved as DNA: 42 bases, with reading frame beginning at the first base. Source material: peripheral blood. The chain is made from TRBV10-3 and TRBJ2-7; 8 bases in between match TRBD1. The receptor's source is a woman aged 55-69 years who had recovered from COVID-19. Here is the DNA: TGTGCCATCAGCGGGGACAGGAACAACTACGAGCAGTACTTC. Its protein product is CAISGDRNNYEQYF.